The subject of this entry is one TCR beta chain. Its specificity is unknown. This sample was included in a study of T cell repertoires in cytomegalovirus infection. Across the study: CMV infection plus the matching HLA type was flagged by public TCR beta signatures.

This CDR3 comprises 16 residues. Trimming took 2 bases from V and 3 from J, leaving 14 bases between them. Germline V gives CDR1 MNHEY, CDR2 SVGEGT. In TCRdb, the reads were re-called with MiXCR into one record per CDR3 protein. The top ten clones hold 12% of a sample with about 830,000 distinct CDR3 sequences, 32% of them seen once. This sequence originates from a human donor in good health (CMV status not recorded). Some clones in this sample may be carry-over from other donors' samples. This chain joins TRBV6-2 or TRBV6-3 and TRBJ2-1; D is perhaps TRBD1 (5 bases). The sequencing here drew on cultured CD8+ T cells from PBMCs, taken from culture after CMV antigen stimulation. This CDR3 is CASSYPDSFVYNEQFF. The CDR3 DNA is TGTGCCAGCAGTTACCCCGACAGTTTTGTCTACAATGAGCAGTTCTTC.